The sequence of this T cell receptor (beta chain) was determined in a study of cytomegalovirus exposure and HLA in healthy donors. General study points: Several of the most significant clusters appeared linked to common viral pathogens, based on a later analysis.

As concerns this clone: Its antigen is unidentified.

With 60 Vbeta and 13 Jbeta primers, the PCR was carried out. Profiled with immunoSEQ multiplex PCR; TCRdb holds only in-frame clones, not every one. In the table there are about 190,000 clones, around 79% of which are singletons. The V end lost 0 bases, the J end lost 2 bases, and 8 bases lay between the germline ends. The CDR3 sequence is 15 residues long. CDR1 LNHNV and CDR2 YYDKDF come from the germline V gene (reference sequence). The rearrangement joins TRBV15 to TRBJ2-1; no definite D call. The sequenced sample consisted of PBMCs. The receptor was derived from a woman in her 50s in good health and CMV-seronegative. In DNA form, the CDR3 reads TGTGCCACCAGCAGAGATATGGGCGCCTACAATGAGCAGTTCTTC. It specifies CATSRDMGAYNEQFF.